These T cell receptor beta chains were read from a single sample in a study of T-cell reconstitution after alpha-beta-depleted transplantation in children. TCRdb ran MiXCR on the PCR reads and lists one entry per CDR3 protein. In the table there are roughly 400,000 distinct CDR3 sequences, 43% of which are singletons. The specimen comprised PBMCs, sampled before TCRalphabeta/CD19-depleted stem cell transplant. The receptors originated from a girl aged 2 to 10 with aplastic anemia, due to receive a stem cell transplant. The CDR3 runs from the conserved cysteine through the conserved F or W. Fields, in order: D gene, V gene, J gene, clone size, CDR3 DNA, CDR3 protein. A D gene is named only where the DNA matches it firmly. A clone size is listed for some rows: how often the clone was seen (once, few, many), or a class if it is expanded.

>.|TRBV29-1|TRBJ1-2|.
TGCAGCGTTGAAACGCCAGGGCGTCTAGAGCGCTACACCTTC
CSVETPGRLERYTF
>TRBD1|TRBV12-3/TRBV12-4|TRBJ1-2|many
TGTGCCAGCAGTTGGGGACAGAACAGTGGCTACACCTTC
CASSWGQNSGYTF
>TRBD2|TRBV20-1|TRBJ2-3|.
TGCAGTGCTCAGACTAGCGGGGGCACAGATACGCAGTATTTT
CSAQTSGGTDTQYF
>.|TRBV20-1|TRBJ2-7|.
TGCAGTGCTAGAGAGTCCGACGGACCGCGCTACGAGCAGTACTTC
CSARESDGPRYEQYF
>.|TRBV14|TRBJ1-1|.
TGTGCCAGCAGCCGGGGAAGGGCGATGAACACTGAAGCTTTCTTT
CASSRGRAMNTEAFF
>.|TRBV4-1|TRBJ2-5|.
TGCGCCAGCAGCCAAGGTTGGGACACCCTCCAAGAGACCCAGTACTTC
CASSQGWDTLQETQYF
>TRBD1|TRBV10-1|TRBJ1-1|.
TGCGCCAGCAGTCCCGGGACAGGGGAGAAGGTTTTCTTT
CASSPGTGEKVFF
>TRBD2|TRBV20-1|TRBJ2-1|.
TGCAGTGCTAGAGACCAGGGGACTAGCGACGGGGAGCAGTTCTTC
CSARDQGTSDGEQFF
>.|TRBV5-5|TRBJ1-2|few
TGTGCCAGCAGCCCGACGGGAGAGCGCTATGGCTACACCTTC
CASSPTGERYGYTF
>TRBD1|TRBV3-1|TRBJ1-1|few
TGTGCCAGCAGCCAAGTGACGGGACAGGGAAGGCCGGAAGCTTTCTTT
CASSQVTGQGRPEAFF
>.|TRBV12-3/TRBV12-4|TRBJ2-7|.
TGTGCCAGCAGCCCCCCCGGGACTGGCGAGCAGTACTTC
CASSPPGTGEQYF
>.|TRBV9|TRBJ1-1|.
TGTGCCAGCAGCGTAGCAATGAACACTGAAGCTTTCTTT
CASSVAMNTEAFF
>.|TRBV4-1|TRBJ1-1|.
TGCGCCAGCAGCCAAGATCTCTGGTTAAGTAGGGACACTGAAGCTTTCTTT
CASSQDLWLSRDTEAFF
>TRBD2|TRBV15|TRBJ2-1|.
TGTGCCACCAGCAGAGGTAGCGGGCTCCAGTGGGATGAGCAGTTCTTC
CATSRGSGLQWDEQFF
>.|TRBV18|TRBJ2-5|.
TGTGCCAGCTCCCAAAAAGCGGGACAGGAGACCCAGTACTTC
CASSQKAGQETQYF
>TRBD1|TRBV29-1|TRBJ2-5|.
TGCAGCGTTCCAGACAGGGCAGAGACCCAGTACTTC
CSVPDRAETQYF
>.|TRBV11-3|TRBJ2-5|.
TGTGCCAGCAGCTCCGGAGAGGGGACCCAAGAGACCCAGTACTTC
CASSSGEGTQETQYF
>TRBD2|TRBV20-1|TRBJ2-7|.
TGCAGTGCTAGGGGACTAGCGGGAGTTAATGAGCAGTACTTC
CSARGLAGVNEQYF
>.|TRBV7-9|TRBJ2-7|few
TGTGCCAGCAGCTTAGAGGCAAAAGAGCAGTACTTC
CASSLEAKEQYF
>.|TRBV20-1|TRBJ2-3|many
TGCAGTGCTAGAGACCCCGCCGGACTCAATACGCAGTATTTT
CSARDPAGLNTQYF
>.|TRBV24-1|TRBJ2-1|.
TGTGCCACCAGTGACCGACTGGCGGATGAGCAGTTCTTC
CATSDRLADEQFF
>.|TRBV12-3/TRBV12-4|TRBJ2-7|.
TGTGCCAGCAGTTTAGCCCAAAAATACGAGCAGTACTTC
CASSLAQKYEQYF
>.|TRBV29-1|TRBJ2-3|.
TGCAGCGTTCTCCAGGGACAAGATACGCAGTATTTT
CSVLQGQDTQYF
>TRBD2|TRBV30|TRBJ2-6|.
TGTGCCTCGGGACTAGCGGGAGTGGGTGGGGCCAACGTCCTGACTTTC
CASGLAGVGGANVLTF